This T cell receptor (beta chain) was retrieved from a study of T-cell reconstitution after alpha-beta-depleted transplantation in children. Study-wide points: Diversity of TCRbeta at day 60 was high in some patients, arising from surviving recipient T cells and thymic progenitors. The authors attributed T-cell counts and diversity one year after transplant mostly to newly produced T cells.

Looked up from germline, CDR1 is LNHDA and CDR2 is SQIVND (reference sequence). With 6 bases clipped from V and 8 bases from J, the junction kept 9 bases outside the gene matches. CDR3 length: 15 amino acids. On this clonotype itself: Its antigen is unidentified.

Construction of the TCRbeta library involved unique molecular identifiers. In TCRdb, the PCR reads were re-called with MiXCR into one record per CDR3 protein. The repertoire holds 500,000 to 600,000 distinct CDR3 sequences, with about a quarter as singletons. The source was PBMCs, collected before TCRalphabeta/CD19-depleted stem cell transplant. The receptor comes from a boy in the first two years of life with Wiskott-Aldrich syndrome, due to receive a stem cell transplant. This rearrangement joins TRBV19 to TRBJ1-4; 10 bases fit TRBD1. As DNA, the CDR3 is TGTGCCAGTAGACCGCGCGGGACAGGGGAGGAAAAACTGTTTTTT. It translates to CASRPRGTGEEKLFF.